This is a list of T cell receptor beta chains from one sample in a study of control samples from healthy donors and cancer patients. The method was immunoSEQ multiplex PCR; TCRdb's version includes in-frame clones alone and lacks a portion of them. The profile shows around 86,000 clones, about 90% of them singletons. Sample: PBMCs. All receptors come from a woman aged 55-69 years with head and neck cancer. CDR3s include the opening cysteine and the closing phenylalanine or tryptophan. The D gene is left open where the match is weak. The size of a clone is reported for some rows only, either as once, few or many, or as a class for expanded clones.

>NA|TRBJ2-3|TRBV5-4|NA
TGTGCCAGCAGCTCGGGACTGATCACAGATACGCAGTATTTT
CASSSGLITDTQYF
>NA|TRBJ1-2|TRBV19|NA
TGTGCCTCCGGGACTAACTATGGCTACACCTTC
CASGTNYGYTF
>NA|TRBJ2-7|TRBV18|NA
TGTGCCAGCTCACCAGGTACTTCCACCTACGAGCAGTACTTC
CASSPGTSTYEQYF
>NA|TRBJ2-7|TRBV28|NA
TGTGCCAGCAGTGAATCGGGGGTGCCTTGGGAGCAGTACTTC
CASSESGVPWEQYF
>NA|TRBJ2-5|TRBV18|TRBD2
TGTGCCAGCTCACCTCCGACCGGGGGGAGGGCGACCCAGTACTTC
CASSPPTGGRATQYF
>once|TRBJ1-2|TRBV18|TRBD1
TGTGCCAGCTCACCAGAGCAGGGGGCCGGGGGCTACACCTTC
CASSPEQGAGGYTF
>NA|TRBJ2-1|TRBV7-2|NA
TGTGCCAGCAGCTTAGACCACGGGAGCTCCTACAATGAGCAGTTCTTC
CASSLDHGSSYNEQFF
>NA|TRBJ2-1|TRBV7-2|TRBD2
TGTGCCAGCAGCTTAAGCGGGAGTGGATACAATGAGCAGTTCTTC
CASSLSGSGYNEQFF
>NA|TRBJ2-2|TRBV5-1|TRBD2
TGCGCCAGCCGAAAAGCGGGAGGAAACACCGGGGAGCTGTTTTTT
CASRKAGGNTGELFF
>once|TRBJ2-3|TRBV5-8|TRBD2
TGTGCCAGCAGCCGCGGACTAGCGGGGTTCACAGATACGCAGTATTTT
CASSRGLAGFTDTQYF
>once|TRBJ1-6|TRBV27|TRBD1
TGTGCCAGCAGTTGGACAGGGCAATATTATTCACCCCTCCACTTT
CASSWTGQYYSPLHF
>NA|TRBJ2-7|TRBV10-3|NA
TGTGCCATCAGGACAACCTACGAGCAGTACTTC
CAIRTTYEQYF
>NA|TRBJ1-4|TRBV19|NA
TGTGCCAGTAGCTCGGCAGGAAGGGAAGGATATCTTGAAAAACTGTTTTTT
CASSSAGREGYLEKLFF
>NA|TRBJ2-1|TRBV18|TRBD1
TGTGCCAGCGTACAGGGGGCCTCCTACAATGAGCAGTTCTTC
CASVQGASYNEQFF
>NA|TRBJ2-3|TRBV10-3|TRBD2
TGTGCCATCAGTGAGTCGCTAGCGGGGGGCAGCACAGATACGCAGTATTTT
CAISESLAGGSTDTQYF
>NA|TRBJ2-2|TRBV7-7|NA
TGTGCCAGCAGCTTAGAGGGGGGCACCGGGGAGCTGTTTTTT
CASSLEGGTGELFF
>NA|TRBJ2-1|TRBV5-4|NA
TGTGCCAGCAGCTTGGGGCGGGACAACCCCTTCTTC
CASSLGRDNPFF
>NA|TRBJ1-2|TRBV7-2|NA
TGTGCCAGCAGCTTAGTTTCTGCAGCAAGCTACACCTTC
CASSLVSAASYTF
>NA|TRBJ1-1|TRBV7-8|NA
TGTGCCAGCAGCTTTACGGGGGGGTCGAACACTGAAGCTTTCTTT
CASSFTGGSNTEAFF
>few|TRBJ1-2|TRBV9|TRBD1
TGTGCCAGCAGCGCGACCGACAGGGGTCACTATGGCTACACCTTC
CASSATDRGHYGYTF
>NA|TRBJ1-5|TRBV28|NA
TGTGCCAGCAGTTCCGGTGAGGGCAATCAGCCCCAGCATTTT
CASSSGEGNQPQHF
>NA|TRBJ2-1|TRBV5-6|TRBD1
TGTGCCAGCAGATCCCCGGGACAGGGTCTTCGTAACAATGAGCAGTTCTTC
CASRSPGQGLRNNEQFF
>NA|TRBJ2-7|TRBV5-6|TRBD2
TGTGCCATCCCGGGACTAGCTATCTACGAGCAGTACTTC
CAIPGLAIYEQYF
>NA|TRBJ1-4|TRBV4-2|NA
TGTGCCAGCGGCAAAGAGGTATCGGGGGGGGGTTCGGAACTGTTTTTT
CASGKEVSGGGSELFF
>NA|TRBJ1-5|TRBV7-2|NA
TGTGCCAGCAGCTCTATGGGGGGCAATCAGCCCCAGCATTTT
CASSSMGGNQPQHF
>NA|TRBJ1-6|TRBV4-1|NA
TGCGCCAGCAGCCAAGAAACAGGAGTTAATAATTCACCCCTCCACTTT
CASSQETGVNNSPLHF
>NA|TRBJ2-3|TRBV28|NA
TGTGCCATCCAAGCGGAGTCGGCAGATACGCAGTATTTT
CAIQAESADTQYF
>NA|TRBJ2-5|TRBV5-1|NA
TGCGCCAGCAGCGAACAGGACAGTAGTAGGGAGACCCAGTACTTC
CASSEQDSSRETQYF
>once|TRBJ1-2|TRBV2|NA
TGTGCCAGCAGGGGACGTGCCTATGGCTACACCTTC
CASRGRAYGYTF
>once|TRBJ1-2|TRBV24-1|TRBD1
TGTGCCACCAGTGATTCTCCGACAGGGGCGCGGGGGGGCTATGGCTACACCTTC
CATSDSPTGARGGYGYTF
>NA|TRBJ2-1|TRBV5-1|TRBD2
TGCGCCAGCAGCTCCACAAGCGGGAGATGGAATGAGCAGTTCTTC
CASSSTSGRWNEQFF
>NA|TRBJ1-5|TRBV30|NA
TGTGCCTGGCAACTGGGGGGTGGTCAGCCCCAGCATTTT
CAWQLGGGQPQHF
>NA|TRBJ2-1|TRBV7-9|NA
TGTGCCAGCAGCTTAGAGGTAGTGGCTGAGCAGTTCTTC
CASSLEVVAEQFF
>NA|TRBJ2-7|TRBV15|NA
TGTGCCACCAGCCGGGGGGACATTTCCTACGAGCAGTACTTC
CATSRGDISYEQYF
>NA|TRBJ1-4|TRBV3-1/TRBV3-2|NA
TGTGCCAGCAGCCAAGTGGCAGGAATTAATGAAAAACTGTTTTTT
CASSQVAGINEKLFF
>once|TRBJ2-5|TRBV7-8|TRBD2
TGTGCCAGCAGCCGAGCGGGAGGGTTGGAGACCCAGTACTTC
CASSRAGGLETQYF
>NA|TRBJ2-5|TRBV19|NA
TGTGCCAGTAGTATCCCTGGGCAAGAGACCCAGTACTTC
CASSIPGQETQYF
>NA|TRBJ1-5|TRBV2|NA
TGTGCCAGCAGTGAAGACAGTAATAGCAATCAGCCCCAGCATTTT
CASSEDSNSNQPQHF
>NA|TRBJ2-1|TRBV7-9|NA
TGTGCCAGCAGCCTAACTATGGACAATGAGCAGTTCTTC
CASSLTMDNEQFF
>NA|TRBJ1-1|TRBV5-6|NA
TGTGCCAGCAGCTTGGCCAGCCAGGGGTTCGGCACTGAAGCTTTCTTT
CASSLASQGFGTEAFF
>NA|TRBJ1-3|TRBV25-1|NA
TGTGCCAGCAGTGCCTATAACGACAGAGACTCTGGAAACACCATATATTTT
CASSAYNDRDSGNTIYF
>NA|TRBJ1-3|TRBV7-2|TRBD1
TGTGCCAGCAGCCCACAGGGGAGTCAAGTCACCATATATTTT
CASSPQGSQVTIYF
>NA|TRBJ1-5|TRBV19|TRBD1
TGTGCCAGCAACGTTCAGGGGGGCGGGCAGCCCCAGCATTTT
CASNVQGGGQPQHF
>NA|TRBJ1-3|TRBV19|NA
TGTGCCAGTAAGCGTCTGGGAACGACTGGAAACACCATATATTTT
CASKRLGTTGNTIYF
>once|TRBJ2-1|TRBV7-9|TRBD2
TGTGCCAGCAGCTTAGTAGCGGGAGGAGTCTATGAGCAGTTCTTC
CASSLVAGGVYEQFF